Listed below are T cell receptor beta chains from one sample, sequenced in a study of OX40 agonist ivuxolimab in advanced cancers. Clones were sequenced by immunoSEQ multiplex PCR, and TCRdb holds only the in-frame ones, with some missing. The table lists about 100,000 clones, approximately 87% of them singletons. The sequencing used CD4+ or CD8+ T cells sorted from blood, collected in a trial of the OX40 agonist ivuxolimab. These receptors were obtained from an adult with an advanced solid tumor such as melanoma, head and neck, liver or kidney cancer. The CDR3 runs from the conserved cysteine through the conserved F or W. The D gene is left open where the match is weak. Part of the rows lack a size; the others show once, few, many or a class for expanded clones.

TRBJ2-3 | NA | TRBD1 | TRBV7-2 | CASSFQGADTQYF
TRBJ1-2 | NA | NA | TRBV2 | CASIEEWGDYGYTF
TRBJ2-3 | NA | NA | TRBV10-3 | CAISDPSGAGGTDTQYF
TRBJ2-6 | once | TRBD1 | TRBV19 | CASSPLRQGASGANVLTF
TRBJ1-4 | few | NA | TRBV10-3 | CAIREDRANEKLFF
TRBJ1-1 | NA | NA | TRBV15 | CATSRGQSDTEAFF
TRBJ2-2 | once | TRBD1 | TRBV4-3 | CASSPRGRAGELFF
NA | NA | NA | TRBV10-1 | CASSDWQGSSYEQYF
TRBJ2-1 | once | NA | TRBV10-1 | CASTTEGLGEQFF
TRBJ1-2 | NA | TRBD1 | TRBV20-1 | CSAGDRDGYTF
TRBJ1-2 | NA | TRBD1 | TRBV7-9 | CASSPSQGAQVYGYTF
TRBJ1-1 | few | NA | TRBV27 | CASSPKWTPQGEAFF
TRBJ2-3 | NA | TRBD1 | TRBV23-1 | CASSQSGPQGAQADTQYF
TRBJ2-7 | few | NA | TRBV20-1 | CSARDGRGQYF
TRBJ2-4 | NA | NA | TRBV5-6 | CASSSGFDPGDF
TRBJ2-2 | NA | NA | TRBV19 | CASRPGKNTGELFF
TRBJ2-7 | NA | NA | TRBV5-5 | CASSLQGPYEQYF
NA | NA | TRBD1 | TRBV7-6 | CASSLGIPGQGSYEQYF
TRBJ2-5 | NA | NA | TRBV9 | CASSTRDQAGETQYF
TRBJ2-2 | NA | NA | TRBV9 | CASSPRGGTTGELFF
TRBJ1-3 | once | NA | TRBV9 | CASSEGGHPGNTIYF
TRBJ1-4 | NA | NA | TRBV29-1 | CSVEMLQGKEKLFF
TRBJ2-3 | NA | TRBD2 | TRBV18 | CASSPLAGTSGDTDTQYF
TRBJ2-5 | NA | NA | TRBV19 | CASSIPGRRETQYF
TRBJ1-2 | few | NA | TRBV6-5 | CASSKGDVGYGYTF
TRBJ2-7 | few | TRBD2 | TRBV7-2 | CASSLEGTSGYEQYF
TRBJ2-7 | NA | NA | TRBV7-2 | CASSSRGTQSYEQYF
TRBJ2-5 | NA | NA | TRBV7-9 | CASSLARAGRVEETQYF
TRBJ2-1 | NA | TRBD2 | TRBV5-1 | CASSLFGGRALSSYNEQFF